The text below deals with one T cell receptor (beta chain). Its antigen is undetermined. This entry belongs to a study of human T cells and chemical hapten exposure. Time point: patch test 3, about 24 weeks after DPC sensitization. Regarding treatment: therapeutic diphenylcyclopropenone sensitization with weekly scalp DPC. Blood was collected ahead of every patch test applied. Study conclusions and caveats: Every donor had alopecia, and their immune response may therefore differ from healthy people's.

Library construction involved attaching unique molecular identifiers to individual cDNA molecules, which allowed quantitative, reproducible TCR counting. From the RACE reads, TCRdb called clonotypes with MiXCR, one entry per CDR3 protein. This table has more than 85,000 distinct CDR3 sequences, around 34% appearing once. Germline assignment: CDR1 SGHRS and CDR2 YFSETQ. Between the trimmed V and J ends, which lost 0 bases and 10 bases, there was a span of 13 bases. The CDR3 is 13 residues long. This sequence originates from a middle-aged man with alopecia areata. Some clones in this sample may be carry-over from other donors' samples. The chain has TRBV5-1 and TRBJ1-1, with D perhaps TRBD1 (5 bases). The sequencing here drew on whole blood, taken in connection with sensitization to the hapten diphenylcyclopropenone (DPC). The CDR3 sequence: CASSLEASRGAFF. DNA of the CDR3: TGCGCCAGCAGCTTGGAGGCCTCAAGGGGAGCTTTCTTT.